Many counts were recorded for the clone carrying this TCR beta chain. TCRdb processed the 5' RACE reads anew with MiXCR; each CDR3 protein has one entry. The sample contains fewer than 85,000 distinct CDR3 sequences, about 5.2% of which appear only once. Unsorted libraries were prepared from 2 million PBMCs held at -80 C. These data originate in a study of neurological immune-mediated disorders. Germline-derived CDR1 and CDR2 are MDHEN and SYDVKM. This CDR3 region has 16 residues. Unmatched junction bases numbered 6, after V lost 2 bases and J lost 3 bases. V gene TRBV28 combines with J gene TRBJ2-3, with 9 bases matching TRBD2. The TCR was taken from a woman in her 30s with multiple sclerosis. Sequenced material: PBMCs. The CDR3 reads CASSLAASGNTDTQYF. As DNA, the CDR3 is TGTGCCAGCAGTTTAGCTGCTAGCGGGAATACAGATACGCAGTATTTT.